This is a list of T cell receptor beta chains from one sample in a study of blood T cell repertoires in COVID-19. The assay was immunoSEQ multiplex PCR, and TCRdb's table has in-frame clones only and misses some. The sample carries 250,000 or so clones, about four fifths recorded once. Material: PBMCs or T cells enriched from blood (not recorded which). All receptors derive from a man between 45 and 60 years old who had recovered from COVID-19. Each CDR3 is given with its conserved first and last residue. The D gene is left open where the match is weak. The size entry is marked missing in some rows and otherwise reads once, few, many or a size class.

V gene: TRBV18; D gene: TRBD1; J gene: TRBJ2-7; clone size: .; CDR3 protein: CASSPPGQGRYEQYF; CDR3 DNA: TGTGCCAGCTCACCACCGGGACAGGGTCGCTACGAGCAGTACTTC
V gene: TRBV5-1; D gene: TRBD1; J gene: TRBJ2-2; clone size: .; CDR3 protein: CASSPGQGNAGELFF; CDR3 DNA: TGCGCCAGCAGCCCGGGACAGGGTAACGCCGGGGAGCTGTTTTTT
V gene: TRBV28; D gene: .; J gene: TRBJ2-7; clone size: .; CDR3 protein: CASRRNPQSSYEQYF; CDR3 DNA: TGTGCCAGCAGAAGGAATCCACAGAGCTCCTACGAGCAGTACTTC
V gene: TRBV5-1; D gene: .; J gene: TRBJ1-6; clone size: .; CDR3 protein: CASMREGNSPLHF; CDR3 DNA: TGCGCCAGCATGAGGGAAGGGAATTCACCCCTCCACTTT
V gene: TRBV5-1; D gene: .; J gene: TRBJ2-5; clone size: .; CDR3 protein: CASSFQGSETQYF; CDR3 DNA: TGCGCCAGCAGCTTTCAGGGTTCAGAGACCCAGTACTTC
V gene: TRBV3-1/TRBV3-2; D gene: .; J gene: TRBJ2-2; clone size: once; CDR3 protein: CASARLDTGELFF; CDR3 DNA: TGTGCCAGCGCTAGGTTGGACACCGGGGAGCTGTTTTTT
V gene: TRBV11-1; D gene: .; J gene: TRBJ2-7; clone size: .; CDR3 protein: CASSRQGSEQYF; CDR3 DNA: TGTGCCAGCAGCCGGCAGGGGTCCGAGCAGTACTTC
V gene: TRBV10-3; D gene: .; J gene: TRBJ1-6; clone size: .; CDR3 protein: CAISESRPGISNSPLHF; CDR3 DNA: TGTGCCATCAGTGAGTCGAGGCCAGGGATAAGTAATTCACCCCTCCACTTT
V gene: TRBV6-5; D gene: .; J gene: TRBJ1-1; clone size: .; CDR3 protein: CASSPDLGGRGAFF; CDR3 DNA: TGTGCCAGCAGTCCGGATCTGGGAGGACGAGGAGCTTTCTTT
V gene: TRBV4-2; D gene: .; J gene: TRBJ1-1; clone size: .; CDR3 protein: CASSQERGMEAFF; CDR3 DNA: TGTGCCAGCAGCCAAGAAAGGGGGATGGAAGCTTTCTTT
V gene: TRBV24-1; D gene: TRBD2; J gene: TRBJ2-1; clone size: .; CDR3 protein: CATSDGPGRENNEQFF; CDR3 DNA: TGTGCCACCAGTGACGGGCCGGGGCGGGAGAACAATGAGCAGTTCTTC
V gene: TRBV5-4; D gene: TRBD1; J gene: TRBJ1-1; clone size: .; CDR3 protein: CASSPGTGRSNTEAFF; CDR3 DNA: TGTGCCAGCAGCCCCGGGACAGGGCGATCGAACACTGAAGCTTTCTTT
V gene: TRBV7-9; D gene: .; J gene: TRBJ1-3; clone size: .; CDR3 protein: CAGGQGGVSGNTIYF; CDR3 DNA: TGTGCCGGGGGCCAGGGAGGGGTCTCTGGAAACACCATATATTTT
V gene: TRBV7-6; D gene: TRBD1; J gene: TRBJ1-6; clone size: .; CDR3 protein: CASSFTGQNSPLHF; CDR3 DNA: TGTGCCAGCAGCTTTACGGGACAGAATTCACCCCTCCACTTT
V gene: TRBV28; D gene: TRBD1; J gene: TRBJ1-4; clone size: .; CDR3 protein: CASSYPGTGREKLFF; CDR3 DNA: TGTGCCAGCAGTTACCCCGGGACAGGGAGGGAAAAACTGTTTTTT
V gene: TRBV29-1; D gene: .; J gene: TRBJ1-2; clone size: .; CDR3 protein: CSVEDPGHIGGYTF; CDR3 DNA: TGCAGCGTTGAAGATCCGGGACACATTGGTGGCTACACCTTC
V gene: TRBV18; D gene: .; J gene: TRBJ1-3; clone size: once; CDR3 protein: CASSPAVGQSSGNTIYF; CDR3 DNA: TGTGCCAGCTCACCAGCCGTGGGGCAAAGCTCTGGAAACACCATATATTTT
V gene: TRBV10-2; D gene: TRBD2; J gene: TRBJ2-1; clone size: .; CDR3 protein: CASTPGLGERGGVEQFF; CDR3 DNA: TGCGCCAGCACCCCAGGGTTGGGGGAGCGGGGGGGCGTCGAGCAGTTCTTC
V gene: TRBV7-2; D gene: .; J gene: TRBJ2-7; clone size: .; CDR3 protein: CASSLAEGVSSYEQYF; CDR3 DNA: TGTGCCAGCAGCTTAGCGGAGGGAGTGAGCTCCTACGAGCAGTACTTC
V gene: TRBV5-8; D gene: TRBD1; J gene: TRBJ2-3; clone size: .; CDR3 protein: CASSLDRGRAGSTDTQYF; CDR3 DNA: TGTGCCAGCAGCTTGGACAGGGGGCGCGCCGGGAGTACAGATACGCAGTATTTT
V gene: TRBV5-1; D gene: .; J gene: TRBJ1-1; clone size: .; CDR3 protein: CASSLGGRAEAFF; CDR3 DNA: TGCGCCAGCAGCTTAGGGGGTCGGGCTGAAGCTTTCTTT
V gene: TRBV11-1; D gene: .; J gene: TRBJ1-1; clone size: .; CDR3 protein: CASSPPLRWEGLEAFF; CDR3 DNA: TGTGCCAGCAGCCCCCCTCTAAGGTGGGAGGGCCTTGAAGCTTTCTTT
V gene: TRBV7-3; D gene: TRBD2; J gene: TRBJ2-3; clone size: once; CDR3 protein: CASSSSGGTQYF; CDR3 DNA: TGTGCCAGCAGCTCTAGCGGTGGTACGCAGTATTTT
V gene: TRBV19; D gene: TRBD1; J gene: TRBJ2-7; clone size: .; CDR3 protein: CASRTRQGSYEQYF; CDR3 DNA: TGTGCCAGTAGAACCCGACAGGGTTCCTACGAGCAGTACTTC
V gene: TRBV10-3; D gene: .; J gene: TRBJ1-5; clone size: .; CDR3 protein: CAISDYSNQPQHF; CDR3 DNA: TGTGCCATCAGTGATTATAGCAATCAGCCCCAGCATTTT
V gene: TRBV5-1; D gene: .; J gene: TRBJ2-1; clone size: .; CDR3 protein: CASTPGEAAFYNEQFF; CDR3 DNA: TGCGCCAGCACCCCCGGGGAGGCGGCCTTCTACAATGAGCAGTTCTTC
V gene: TRBV14; D gene: .; J gene: TRBJ1-3; clone size: once; CDR3 protein: CASSQEFGRSIYF; CDR3 DNA: TGTGCCAGCAGCCAAGAGTTTGGGCGTTCTATATATTTT
V gene: TRBV29-1; D gene: TRBD1; J gene: TRBJ2-1; clone size: many; CDR3 protein: CSVGAGGFNNEQFF; CDR3 DNA: TGCAGCGTTGGGGCAGGGGGTTTCAACAATGAGCAGTTCTTC
V gene: TRBV6-5; D gene: TRBD1; J gene: TRBJ2-7; clone size: .; CDR3 protein: CASTPWDRGGYEQYF; CDR3 DNA: TGTGCCAGCACCCCCTGGGACAGGGGAGGGTACGAGCAGTACTTC
V gene: TRBV19; D gene: TRBD1; J gene: TRBJ1-2; clone size: few; CDR3 protein: CASKNNRGLEGYGYTF; CDR3 DNA: TGTGCCAGTAAGAACAACAGGGGGCTTGAAGGATATGGCTACACCTTC
V gene: TRBV2; D gene: .; J gene: TRBJ2-3; clone size: .; CDR3 protein: CASSPGGTSTDTQYF; CDR3 DNA: TGTGCCAGCAGTCCTGGGGGGACTAGCACAGATACGCAGTATTTT
V gene: TRBV28; D gene: TRBD1; J gene: TRBJ1-6; clone size: .; CDR3 protein: CASNPGGQKNSPLHF; CDR3 DNA: TGTGCCAGCAATCCAGGGGGACAGAAAAATTCACCCCTCCACTTT
V gene: TRBV20-1; D gene: TRBD1; J gene: TRBJ1-2; clone size: .; CDR3 protein: CSASPGQVNYGYTF; CDR3 DNA: TGCAGTGCTAGTCCGGGACAGGTTAACTATGGCTACACCTTC
V gene: TRBV25-1; D gene: .; J gene: TRBJ2-1; clone size: .; CDR3 protein: CASSYISGRTLF; CDR3 DNA: TGTGCCAGCAGCTACATTAGCGGAAGAACGCTCTTC
V gene: TRBV11-2; D gene: .; J gene: TRBJ1-4; clone size: .; CDR3 protein: CASSYPGSTNEKLFF; CDR3 DNA: TGTGCCAGCAGTTATCCGGGGTCAACTAATGAAAAACTGTTTTTT
V gene: TRBV5-1; D gene: .; J gene: TRBJ2-5; clone size: .; CDR3 protein: CASSFDSGETQYF; CDR3 DNA: TGCGCCAGCAGCTTCGACTCCGGGGAGACCCAGTACTTC
V gene: TRBV19; D gene: TRBD1; J gene: TRBJ1-1; clone size: .; CDR3 protein: CASFRGLGTEAFF; CDR3 DNA: TGTGCCAGTTTCAGGGGGCTGGGCACTGAAGCTTTCTTT
V gene: TRBV28; D gene: .; J gene: TRBJ1-1; clone size: .; CDR3 protein: CASSLFETEAFF; CDR3 DNA: TGTGCCAGCAGTCTCTTCGAGACTGAAGCTTTCTTT
V gene: TRBV7-6; D gene: .; J gene: TRBJ2-2; clone size: few; CDR3 protein: CASSLNGGGPGGELFF; CDR3 DNA: TGTGCCAGCAGCTTAAACGGCGGAGGGCCAGGCGGGGAGCTGTTTTTT
V gene: TRBV19; D gene: .; J gene: TRBJ2-1; clone size: .; CDR3 protein: CASSPMASSNNEQFF; CDR3 DNA: TGTGCCAGTAGTCCCATGGCGTCTAGCAACAATGAGCAGTTCTTC
V gene: TRBV29-1; D gene: TRBD1; J gene: TRBJ1-2; clone size: .; CDR3 protein: CSARGQGTVNYGYTF; CDR3 DNA: TGCAGCGCCCGAGGACAGGGGACCGTTAACTATGGCTACACCTTC
V gene: TRBV24-1; D gene: .; J gene: TRBJ1-2; clone size: .; CDR3 protein: CATRGGSANYGYTF; CDR3 DNA: TGTGCCACCAGGGGGGGGAGCGCTAACTATGGCTACACCTTC
V gene: TRBV25-1; D gene: .; J gene: TRBJ1-2; clone size: .; CDR3 protein: CASSEGGGPNYGYTF; CDR3 DNA: TGTGCCAGCAGTGAGGGGGGGGGACCGAACTATGGCTACACCTTC
V gene: TRBV27; D gene: .; J gene: TRBJ1-1; clone size: .; CDR3 protein: CASTPLGLSQWTEAFF; CDR3 DNA: TGTGCCAGCACCCCCCTGGGCCTCAGCCAATGGACTGAAGCTTTCTTT
V gene: TRBV5-1; D gene: TRBD2; J gene: TRBJ2-3; clone size: .; CDR3 protein: CASRAVAGGAADTQYF; CDR3 DNA: TGCGCCAGCAGGGCGGTAGCGGGGGGGGCGGCAGATACGCAGTATTTT
V gene: TRBV5-1; D gene: .; J gene: TRBJ2-7; clone size: once; CDR3 protein: CASSPGLSYYEQYF; CDR3 DNA: TGCGCCAGCAGCCCCGGACTAAGCTACTACGAGCAGTACTTC
V gene: TRBV28; D gene: .; J gene: TRBJ1-1; clone size: once; CDR3 protein: CAGSGLAGAEAFF; CDR3 DNA: TGTGCCGGCTCAGGGTTGGCAGGGGCTGAAGCTTTCTTT
V gene: TRBV7-3; D gene: TRBD2; J gene: TRBJ2-3; clone size: .; CDR3 protein: CASSISGRADTQYF; CDR3 DNA: TGTGCCAGCAGCATTAGCGGGAGGGCAGATACGCAGTATTTT
V gene: TRBV2; D gene: TRBD2; J gene: TRBJ2-3; clone size: .; CDR3 protein: CASRGLMSTDTQYF; CDR3 DNA: TGTGCCAGCAGGGGACTAATGAGCACAGATACGCAGTATTTT
V gene: TRBV19; D gene: TRBD2; J gene: TRBJ2-1; clone size: .; CDR3 protein: CASSIGSGTYYNEQFF; CDR3 DNA: TGTGCCAGTAGTATAGGTAGCGGGACCTACTACAATGAGCAGTTCTTC
V gene: TRBV14; D gene: .; J gene: TRBJ2-7; clone size: .; CDR3 protein: CASSLDTGMAYEQYF; CDR3 DNA: TGTGCCAGCAGCCTAGATACAGGGATGGCCTACGAGCAGTACTTC